The 26 T cell receptor beta chains in this list originate from one sample, sequenced in a study of regulatory dendritic cells for organ transplantation. Profiled with immunoSEQ multiplex PCR; TCRdb holds only in-frame clones, not every one. The sample lists under 45,000 clones, roughly 91% occurring once. The material sequenced was naive CD4+ T cells from blood. The subset denotes: CD45RA+ naive T cells. These receptors were taken from a human donor in good health.

This clone showed up just a few times. This rearrangement joins TRBV7-2 to TRBJ1-2; D remains ambiguous. The germline V gene encodes CDR1 SGHTA and CDR2 FQGNSA. CDR3 length: 13 residues. V shed 5 bases and J shed 4 bases, with 11 bases lying between them. The CDR3 DNA sequence: TGTGCCAGCAGCGCGTCTAGGACCTATGGCTACACCTTC. Translated, it gives CASSASRTYGYTF.

The chain employs TRBV15 and TRBJ2-5, with TRBD1 as a possible D gene (6 bases). From germline, CDR1 is LNHNV and CDR2 YYDKDF (reference sequence). V was pared by 1 base and J by 2 bases, with 11 bases between. CDR3 length equals 15 residues. CDR3 amino acids: CATSRVGDTQETQYF. The CDR3 region has the DNA TGTGCCACCAGCAGAGTAGGGGACACTCAAGAGACCCAGTACTTC. Full variable domain (remainder filled in from reference TRBV15 and TRBJ2-5): DAMVIQNPRYQVTQFGKPVTLSCSQTLNHNVMYWYQQKSSQAPKLLFHYYDKDFNNEADTPDNFQSRRPNTSFCFLDIRSPGLGDTAMYLCATSRVGDTQETQYFGPGTRLLVL.

J is TRBJ2-3 and V is TRBV5-4; D tentatively reads TRBD1 or TRBD2 (5 bases each). Germline values: CDR1 SGHNT, CDR2 YYREEE (reference sequence). V was shortened by 4 bases and J by 2 bases, with 11 bases between the two germline ends. The CDR3 is made up of 14 amino acids. CDR3 sequence reads: CASSLGGVTDTQYF. The CDR3 DNA follows: TGTGCCAGCAGCCTTGGGGGAGTCACAGATACGCAGTATTTT.

This chain joins TRBV19 and TRBJ2-7, with D perhaps matching TRBD1 or TRBD2 (5 bases each). Germline values: CDR1 LNHDA, CDR2 SQIVND (reference sequence). With 5 bases removed from V and 3 bases from J, the gap between germline ends came to 14 bases. The CDR3 is made up of 14 amino acids. The chain's CDR3 is CASSSAGDGYEQYF. The CDR3 bases are TGTGCCAGTAGTTCGGCTGGGGACGGCTACGAGCAGTACTTC.

J is TRBJ1-4 and V is TRBV7-2; D call uncertain. The germline V gene encodes CDR1 SGHTA and CDR2 FQGNSA. Trimming stripped 5 bases from V and 8 bases from J, with 9 bases between. The CDR3 covers 12 residues. CDR3 nucleotides: TGTGCCAGCAGCCCCGGCGTGGAAAAACTGTTTTTT. This translates into CASSPGVEKLFF.

The chain is built from TRBV5-1 and TRBJ1-5; D remains unclear. The CDR3 length is 14 residues. The germline V gene has CDR1 SGHRS and CDR2 YFSETQ. V was pared by 0 bases and J by 3 bases, with 7 bases between. The CDR3, as DNA: TGCGCCAGCAGCTTGGAGTGGCCCAATCAGCCCCAGCATTTT. It encodes CASSLEWPNQPQHF.

The chain is built from TRBV18 and TRBJ2-7; 7 positions agree with TRBD1. Per germline, CDR1 KGHSH and CDR2 LQKENI. V lost 0 bases, J lost 11 bases, and 13 bases stayed unmatched. The length of the CDR3 is 15 residues. CDR3 sequence reads: CASSPPLAGGSPKYF. CDR3 bases: TGTGCCAGCTCACCACCGTTGGCAGGGGGTAGTCCGAAGTACTTC.

V gene TRBV18 combines with J gene TRBJ2-5; unclear D gene. CDR1 and CDR2 from the germline V gene are KGHSH and LQKENI. Deletions cut 1 base from V and 5 bases from J, with 8 bases between. The CDR3 consists of 13 residues. The CDR3 nucleotides are TGTGCCAGCTCACCACGGTTAGGGGAGACCCAGTACTTC. Its protein is CASSPRLGETQYF.

CDR3 in amino acids: CASSAAGREMNTEAFF. CDR3 DNA: TGTGCCAGCAGTGCCGCAGGGAGGGAAATGAACACTGAAGCTTTCTTT. V and J are TRBV2 and TRBJ1-1; D is perhaps TRBD1 (5 bases). The CDR3 runs to 16 residues. V lost 4 bases and J lost 0, with 15 bases in between. CDR1 SNHLY and CDR2 FYNNEI come from the germline V gene.

This chain connects TRBV18 to TRBJ2-7, with TRBD1 identical over 7 bases. Germline V gives CDR1 KGHSH, CDR2 LQKENI. V was clipped by 6 bases and J by 1 base; unmatched bases: 12. This CDR3 has 16 residues. CDR3 in DNA: TGTGCCAGCTCCCCCTTGGGGGCAGGGGGTTCCTACGAGCAGTACTTC. Amino acid sequence: CASSPLGAGGSYEQYF.

V gene TRBV7-2 combines with J gene TRBJ1-5; the match to TRBD1 covers 10 bases. The length of the CDR3 is 14 residues. Germline V CDR1 and CDR2: SGHTA, FQGNSA. Trimming at V came to 5 bases and at J to 7 bases, leaving 5 bases not matched to a gene. CDR3 nucleotides: TGTGCCAGCAGCGAAAGACAGGGGGCCCAGCCCCAGCATTTT. This sequence encodes CASSERQGAQPQHF.

The chain carries TRBV5-8 and TRBJ2-7, with D perhaps matching TRBD1 or TRBD2 (5 bases each). This CDR3 is 15 amino acids long. Germline assignment: CDR1 SGHTS and CDR2 YDEGEE. V dropped 4 bases and J dropped 4 bases, with 18 bases sitting between them. The CDR3 region is CASSPRTGRSYEQYF. Here the CDR3 DNA reads TGTGCCAGCAGCCCTCGAACGGGACGTTCGTACGAGCAGTACTTC.

This chain joins TRBV20-1 and TRBJ2-1; D possibly corresponds to TRBD2 (6 bases). Germline-derived CDR1 and CDR2 are DFQATT and SNEGSKA (reference sequence). V shed 5 bases and J shed 6 bases, with 8 bases lying between them. The CDR3 is 11 amino acids. The CDR3 loop is CSALTSNEQFF. CDR3 nucleotide sequence: TGCAGTGCTTTGACTAGCAATGAGCAGTTCTTC.

This sequence joins TRBV19 and TRBJ2-7; 7 nucleotides align to TRBD1. V shed 3 bases and J 3 bases; nucleotides not matched to a gene: 8. The CDR3 is made up of 15 amino acids. Per the germline V gene, CDR1 is LNHDA and CDR2 is SQIVND (reference sequence). The CDR3: CASSIPGTELYEQYF. CDR3 nucleotide sequence: TGTGCCAGTAGTATCCCCGGGACAGAGCTCTACGAGCAGTACTTC.

The V gene is TRBV6-6, the J gene TRBJ1-2, with 7 bases identical to TRBD1. The CDR3 contains 13 residues. With V trimmed by 6 bases and J by 4 bases, 5 bases remained unmatched. The V gene's germline CDR1 is MNHNY and CDR2 SVGAGI (reference sequence). The CDR3 DNA reads as TGTGCCAGCAGCCCAGGGGGTCCCTATGGCTACACCTTC. It is translated as CASSPGGPYGYTF.

This rearrangement joins TRBV6-6 to TRBJ2-7; D is perhaps TRBD1 (5 bases). CDR3 size: 13 residues. V lost 2 bases and J lost 3, with 8 bases in between. CDR1 and CDR2 (germline): MNHNY, SVGAGI (reference sequence). The CDR3 sequence: CASSYRQGYEQYF. For the CDR3, the DNA is TGTGCCAGCAGTTACCGGCAGGGCTACGAGCAGTACTTC.

V and J are TRBV28 and TRBJ1-6; the D is unclear. This CDR3 region has 15 residues. Germline V gene sequence: CDR1 MDHEN, CDR2 SYDVKM. V lost 7 bases, J lost 0 bases, and 10 bases lay in between. CDR3 nucleotides: TGTGCCAGCACCCGGCCGAGCTCCTATAATTCACCCCTCCACTTT. It specifies CASTRPSSYNSPLHF.

This chain uses TRBV7-8 with TRBJ1-5, with TRBD1 identical over 8 bases. This CDR3 has 17 amino acids. Germline V gives CDR1 SGHVS, CDR2 FQNEAQ. Trimming took 0 bases from V and 1 from J; bases not matched to a gene: 5. CDR3 coding DNA: TGTGCCAGCAGCTTAGCGCCAGGACAGGGAAGCAATCAGCCCCAGCATTTT. As protein: CASSLAPGQGSNQPQHF.

The chain carries TRBV28 and TRBJ2-3; TRBD2 matches 8 bases. Germline-derived CDR1 and CDR2 are MDHEN and SYDVKM. The CDR3 sequence is 15 residues long. The junction had 9 bases not matched to a gene; V was cut back by 3 bases and J by 7 bases. Written as DNA, the CDR3 is TGTGCCAGCAGTTTGGCAGGCATAGCGGGATATACGCAGTATTTT. Protein: CASSLAGIAGYTQYF.

This clone appeared a single time. The chain is built from TRBV27 and TRBJ2-7, with 9 bases fitting TRBD1. V trimming: 6 bases; J trimming: 3 bases; junction bases outside the gene matches: 3. Germline assignment: CDR1 MNHEY and CDR2 SMNVEV (reference sequence). The CDR3 runs to 13 residues. Here the CDR3 reads CASSRDRDYEQYF. CDR3 sequence (DNA): TGTGCCAGCAGCCGGGACAGGGACTACGAGCAGTACTTC.

V is TRBV6-1 and J is TRBJ2-5; 10 nucleotides line up with TRBD1. The germline CDR1 and CDR2 sequences are MNHNS and SASEGT. Trimming took 3 bases from V and 4 from J; bases not matched to a gene: 2. The CDR3 totals 14 residues. The CDR3 DNA follows: TGTGCCAGCAGTGAGACAGGGGGCGCAGAGACCCAGTACTTC. Translating it yields CASSETGGAETQYF.

The chain joins TRBV5-6 to TRBJ2-7, with 9 nucleotides matching TRBD1. V dropped 4 bases and J dropped 9; count of bases not matched to a gene: 14. The CDR3 has 15 amino acids. Germline lookup yields CDR1 SGHDT and CDR2 YYEEEE. CDR3 nucleotide sequence: TGTGCCAGCAGCAGATCCGGGACAGGGACGTCGGTGCAGTACTTC. Amino acid sequence: CASSRSGTGTSVQYF. Using reference TRBV5-6 and TRBJ2-7 for the parts outside the CDR3, the full variable domain is DAGVTQSPTHLIKTRGQQVTLRCSPKSGHDTVSWYQQALGQGPQFIFQYYEEEERQRGNFPDRFSGHQFPNYSSELNVNALLLGDSALYLCASSRSGTGTSVQYFGPGTRLTVT.

The chain employs TRBV6-1 and TRBJ2-3; D call uncertain. Germline values: CDR1 MNHNS, CDR2 SASEGT. CDR3 length equals 16 residues. V lost 4 bases and J 1 base, leaving 15 bases between the germline ends. This CDR3 is CASSAQSYGGTDTQYF. The CDR3 DNA reads as TGTGCCAGCAGTGCCCAATCCTATGGGGGCACAGATACGCAGTATTTT.

The chain carries TRBV18 and TRBJ1-4; no definite D call. V was shortened by 2 bases and J by 6 bases, with 7 bases between the two germline ends. CDR3 size: 13 residues. In germline, CDR1 is KGHSH, CDR2 LQKENI. DNA for the CDR3: TGTGCCAGCTCACCAGGGCTCGATGAAAAACTGTTTTTT. Translated: CASSPGLDEKLFF.

The chain links TRBV7-8 to TRBJ1-2, with TRBD1 as a possible D gene (6 bases). V shed 5 bases and J shed 7 bases, with 11 bases lying between them. In germline, CDR1 is SGHVS, CDR2 FQNEAQ. CDR3 length equals 12 residues. The CDR3 nucleotides read TGTGCCAGCAGCCAACAGGGATCTGGCTACACCTTC. It is translated as CASSQQGSGYTF.

The chain couples TRBV6-5 to TRBJ2-7; 9 bases align to TRBD1. V lost 7 bases to trimming and J lost 5 bases; unmatched junction nucleotides: 3. This CDR3 is 12 amino acids long. CDR1 MNHEY and CDR2 SVGAGI come from the germline V gene. The CDR3 DNA is TGTGCCAGCACCAGGACAGGGGACGAGCAGTACTTC. It translates to CASTRTGDEQYF.